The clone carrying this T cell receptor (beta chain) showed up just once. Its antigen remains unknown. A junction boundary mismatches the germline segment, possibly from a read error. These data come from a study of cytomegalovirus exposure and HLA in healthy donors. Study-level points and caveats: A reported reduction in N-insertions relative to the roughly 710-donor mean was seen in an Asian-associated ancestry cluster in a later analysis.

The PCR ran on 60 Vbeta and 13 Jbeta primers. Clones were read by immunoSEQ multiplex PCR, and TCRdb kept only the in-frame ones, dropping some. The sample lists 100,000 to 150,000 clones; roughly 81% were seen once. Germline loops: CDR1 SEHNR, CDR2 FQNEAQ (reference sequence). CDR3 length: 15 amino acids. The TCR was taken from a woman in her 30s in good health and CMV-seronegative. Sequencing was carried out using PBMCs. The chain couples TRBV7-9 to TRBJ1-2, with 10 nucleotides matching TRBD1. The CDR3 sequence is CSSSRYGQGGSGYTF. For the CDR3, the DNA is TGTTCCAGCAGCAGATACGGACAGGGGGGCAGTGGCTACACCTTC.